What follows are 2 T cell receptor beta chains derived from one specimen sequenced in a study of CD8 T cell repertoires and HIV-1 epitope variants. The protocol was immunoSEQ multiplex PCR, while the TCRdb copy is restricted to in-frame clones and leaves out a portion. Of roughly 100,000 clones listed, around 67% are singletons. Sequencing was performed on uncultured baseline CD8+ T cells from peripheral blood mononuclear cells (PBMCs). The receptors stem from a male donor with HIV.

The J gene is TRBJ2-4, the V gene TRBV5-1, with TRBD2 identical over 16 bases. After removal of 1 base from V and 0 bases from J, the junction contained 13 bases not matched to a gene. The CDR3 contains 22 residues. CDR1 is SGHRS and CDR2 is YFSETQ in the germline V gene. The CDR3 loop is CASSLIPPGTSGGAIAKNIQYF. In DNA, the CDR3 is TGCGCCAGCAGCTTGATTCCCCCGGGGACTAGCGGGGGGGCCATAGCCAAAAACATTCAGTACTTC.

The chain couples TRBV19 to TRBJ1-1, with D hard to call. Germline CDR1 is LNHDA and CDR2 is SQIVND (reference sequence). The CDR3 spans 14 residues. The V gene lost 1 base and the J gene lost 3 bases, with 9 bases spanning the gap. DNA of the CDR3: TGTGCCAGTAGTATAGTCCCGGGTGACACTGAAGCTTTCTTT. Its protein is CASSIVPGDTEAFF.